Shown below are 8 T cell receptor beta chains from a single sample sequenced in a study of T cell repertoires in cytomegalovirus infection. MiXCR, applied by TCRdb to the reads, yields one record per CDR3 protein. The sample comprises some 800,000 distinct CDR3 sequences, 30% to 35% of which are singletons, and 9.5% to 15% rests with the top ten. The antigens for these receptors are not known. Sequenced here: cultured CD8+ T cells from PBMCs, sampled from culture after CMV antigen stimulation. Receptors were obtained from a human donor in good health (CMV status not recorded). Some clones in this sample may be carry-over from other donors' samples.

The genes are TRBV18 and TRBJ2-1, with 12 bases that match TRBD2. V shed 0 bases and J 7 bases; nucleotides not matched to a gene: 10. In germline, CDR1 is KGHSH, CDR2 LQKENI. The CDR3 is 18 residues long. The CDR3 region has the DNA TGTGCCAGCTCACCACCGAAAAACGGACTAGCGGGGATTAATGAGCAGTTCTTC. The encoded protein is CASSPPKNGLAGINEQFF.

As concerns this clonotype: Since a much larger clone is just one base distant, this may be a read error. This CDR3 reads CASSLGGATCEQYF. CDR3 bases: TGTGCCAGCAGTTTAGGAGGGGCCACCTGCGAGCAGTACTTC. The chain carries TRBV12-3 or TRBV12-4 and TRBJ2-7, with D perhaps being TRBD1 or TRBD2 (5 bases each). Trimming stripped 1 base from V and 6 bases from J, with 13 bases between. The CDR3 is 14 residues long.

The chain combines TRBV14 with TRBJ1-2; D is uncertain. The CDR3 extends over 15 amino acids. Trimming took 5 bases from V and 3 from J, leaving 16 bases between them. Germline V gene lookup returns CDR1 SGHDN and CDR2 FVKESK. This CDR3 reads CASSYAQGGYYGYTF. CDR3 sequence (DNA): TGTGCCAGCAGCTATGCCCAAGGCGGATACTATGGCTACACCTTC.

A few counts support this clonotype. CDR3 region: CATSHGGTYEQYF. CDR3 coding DNA: TGTGCCACCAGCCATGGGGGGACCTACGAGCAGTACTTC. The chain couples TRBV24-1 to TRBJ2-7, with D maybe TRBD2 (6 bases). The germline gives CDR1 KGHDR, CDR2 SFDVKD. CDR3 size: 13 residues. V was trimmed by 7 bases and J by 2 bases, leaving 11 bases between them.

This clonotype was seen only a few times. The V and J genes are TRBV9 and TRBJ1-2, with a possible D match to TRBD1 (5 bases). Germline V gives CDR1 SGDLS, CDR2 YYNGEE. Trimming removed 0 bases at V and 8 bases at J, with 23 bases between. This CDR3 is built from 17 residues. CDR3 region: CASSVESAPGPRGGYTF. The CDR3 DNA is TGTGCCAGCAGCGTAGAATCCGCCCCGGGACCTCGAGGGGGCTACACCTTC.

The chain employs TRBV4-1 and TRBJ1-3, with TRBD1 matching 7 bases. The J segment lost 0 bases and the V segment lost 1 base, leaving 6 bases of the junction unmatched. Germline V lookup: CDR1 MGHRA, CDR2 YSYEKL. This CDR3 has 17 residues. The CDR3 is CASSQVEGQFSGNTIYF. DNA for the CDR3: TGCGCCAGCAGCCAAGTCGAGGGACAGTTCTCTGGAAACACCATATATTTT.

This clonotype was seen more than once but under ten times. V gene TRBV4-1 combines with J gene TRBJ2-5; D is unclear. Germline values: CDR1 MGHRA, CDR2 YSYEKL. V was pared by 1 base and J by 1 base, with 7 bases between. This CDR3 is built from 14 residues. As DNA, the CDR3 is TGCGCCAGCAGCCAAGTCCAACTCCAAGAGACCCAGTACTTC. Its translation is CASSQVQLQETQYF.

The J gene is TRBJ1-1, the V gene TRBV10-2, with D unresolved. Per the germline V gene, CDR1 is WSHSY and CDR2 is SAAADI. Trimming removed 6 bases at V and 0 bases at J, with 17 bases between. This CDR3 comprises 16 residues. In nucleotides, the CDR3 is TGCGCCAGCAGCTCCTCGACGCCAGGCCTGAACACTGAAGCTTTCTTT. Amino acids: CASSSSTPGLNTEAFF.